A single TCR beta chain is shown here with its context. About 0.5 to 1 ug RNA was reverse transcribed with random hexamers. Via MiXCR, TCRdb re-called the immunoSEQ multiplex PCR reads, giving one row per CDR3 protein. The profile covers a few hundred thousand distinct CDR3 sequences, with more than 85% appearing a single time and 0.082% taken by the ten largest. This sample was included in a study of CD8 T cells in Susac syndrome. Trimming removed 5 bases from V and 2 bases from J, with 9 bases in between. The germline V gene encodes CDR1 DFQATT and CDR2 SNEGSKA (reference sequence). The CDR3 extends over 12 amino acids. Sequencing of TCR beta was carried out in blood CD8+ and CD4+ T cells.

This chain connects TRBV20-1 to TRBJ2-5; the D is unclear. Input material: CD4+ T cells from PBMCs. The source of this sequence is a human donor with multiple sclerosis. Here the CDR3 reads CSAARAQETQYF. For the CDR3, the DNA is TGCAGTGCTGCCCGGGCTCAAGAGACCCAGTACTTC.